This T cell receptor beta chain was captured by sequencing in a study of T cell responses to AZD1222 COVID-19 vaccine. TCRdb's copy holds only in-frame clones and misses some; the assay was immunoSEQ multiplex PCR. The sample has 25,000 to 35,000 clones, around nine tenths seen once. General study points: Spike-specific TCR depth and breadth grew after two AZD1222 doses.

The table lists this clone with a count of one. Antigen: not known. V was cut by 6 bases and J by 8 bases, with 16 bases left in between. CDR3 length: 13 amino acids. Per the germline V gene, CDR1 is MNHEY and CDR2 is SMNVEV (reference sequence). The V call is TRBV27, the J call TRBJ1-2; D gene uncertain. The origin of this receptor is an adult in good health. This material consisted of peripheral blood, taken on day 0 of AZD1222 vaccination. CDR3 amino acids: CASRRGIQHGYTF. As DNA, the CDR3 is TGTGCCAGCAGACGAGGGATACAGCACGGCTACACCTTC.